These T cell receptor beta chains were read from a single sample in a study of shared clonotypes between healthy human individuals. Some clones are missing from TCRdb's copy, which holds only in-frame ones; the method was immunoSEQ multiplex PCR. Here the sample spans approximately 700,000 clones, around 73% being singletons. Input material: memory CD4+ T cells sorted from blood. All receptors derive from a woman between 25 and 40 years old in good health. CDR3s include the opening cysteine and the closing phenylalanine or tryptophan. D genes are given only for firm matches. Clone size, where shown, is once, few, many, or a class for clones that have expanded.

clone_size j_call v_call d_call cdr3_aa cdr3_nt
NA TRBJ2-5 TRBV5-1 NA CASSTGTFQETQYF TGCGCCAGCAGCACGGGGACTTTCCAAGAGACCCAGTACTTC
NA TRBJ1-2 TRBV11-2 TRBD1 CASSPPGQGFTNYGYTF TGTGCCAGCAGTCCGCCGGGACAGGGGTTCACTAACTATGGCTACACCTTC
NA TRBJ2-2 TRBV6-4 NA CASSDGVRSGELFF TGTGCCAGCAGTGATGGGGTCCGGAGCGGGGAGCTGTTTTTT
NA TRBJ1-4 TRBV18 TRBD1 CASSPRQGGGEKLFF TGTGCCAGCTCACCACGACAGGGTGGAGGTGAAAAACTGTTTTTT
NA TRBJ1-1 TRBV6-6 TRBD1 CASSYGEGTGNTEAFF TGTGCCAGCAGTTACGGGGAGGGGACAGGGAACACTGAAGCTTTCTTT
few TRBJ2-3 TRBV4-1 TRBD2 CASSQDQLAGRPDTQYF TGCGCCAGCAGCCAAGATCAGCTAGCGGGGAGACCAGATACGCAGTATTTT
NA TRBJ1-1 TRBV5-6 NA CASSLSRGGAFF TGTGCCAGCAGCTTGAGCCGCGGGGGAGCTTTCTTT
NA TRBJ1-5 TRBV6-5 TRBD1 CASSRTGSNQPQHF TGTGCCAGCAGTCGGACAGGGAGCAATCAGCCCCAGCATTTT
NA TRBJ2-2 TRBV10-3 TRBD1 CAISPGQGGELFF TGTGCCATCAGCCCGGGACAGGGGGGGGAGCTGTTTTTT
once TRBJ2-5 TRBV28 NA CASLRGGQLLQETQYF TGTGCCAGCCTCCGGGGGGGACAGCTGCTGCAAGAGACCCAGTACTTC
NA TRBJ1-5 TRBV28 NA CASSRRRQSSNQPQHF TGTGCCAGCAGTAGGAGACGGCAGTCTAGCAATCAGCCCCAGCATTTT
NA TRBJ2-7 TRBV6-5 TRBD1 CASSYEVRGSYEQYF TGTGCCAGCAGTTACGAGGTCAGGGGGTCTTACGAGCAGTACTTC
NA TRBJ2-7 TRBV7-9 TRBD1 CASSLGTGSYEQYF TGTGCCAGCAGCCTCGGGACAGGCTCCTACGAGCAGTACTTC
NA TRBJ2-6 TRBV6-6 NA CASRQDTGANVLTF TGTGCCAGCAGGCAGGATACTGGGGCCAACGTCCTGACTTTC
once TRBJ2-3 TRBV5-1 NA CASSLGNSGSTDTQYF TGCGCCAGCAGCTTGGGGAACAGCGGGAGCACAGATACGCAGTATTTT
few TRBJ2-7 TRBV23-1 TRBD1 CASSQGWGQGERSSYEQYF TGCGCCAGCAGTCAGGGGTGGGGACAGGGGGAAAGGAGCTCCTACGAGCAGTACTTC
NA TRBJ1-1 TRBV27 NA CASSPTGRNEAFF TGTGCCAGCAGTCCAACGGGACGGAATGAAGCTTTCTTT
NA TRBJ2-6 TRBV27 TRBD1 CASSPGDRGGSGANVLTF TGTGCCAGCAGTCCCGGGGACAGGGGGGGGTCTGGGGCCAACGTCCTGACTTTC
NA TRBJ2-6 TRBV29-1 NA CSVEKSGANVLTF TGCAGCGTTGAAAAATCTGGGGCCAACGTCCTGACTTTC
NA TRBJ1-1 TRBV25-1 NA CASSESRGEAFF TGTGCCAGCAGTGAATCGAGAGGGGAAGCTTTCTTT
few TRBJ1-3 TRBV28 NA CASIGTPAGNTIYF TGTGCCAGCATTGGGACCCCCGCTGGAAACACCATATATTTT
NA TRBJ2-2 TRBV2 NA CASSVSGAGTGELFF TGTGCCAGCAGTGTCTCGGGAGCGGGCACCGGGGAGCTGTTTTTT
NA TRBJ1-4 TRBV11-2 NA CASSRRGTGGEKLFF TGTGCCAGCAGCCGGCGCGGTACAGGTGGTGAAAAACTGTTTTTT
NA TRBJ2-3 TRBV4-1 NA CASTSRVATDTQYF TGCGCCAGCACCAGCAGGGTTGCCACAGATACGCAGTATTTT
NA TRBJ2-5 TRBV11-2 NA CASVRAGVLETQYF TGTGCCAGCGTTAGGGCAGGGGTATTAGAGACCCAGTACTTC
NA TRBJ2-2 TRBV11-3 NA CASSFQRQGGGELFF TGTGCCAGCAGCTTTCAGCGGCAAGGGGGCGGGGAGCTGTTTTTT
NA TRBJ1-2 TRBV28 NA CASSRQRTNYGYTF TGTGCCAGCAGTCGACAGCGCACTAACTATGGCTACACCTTC
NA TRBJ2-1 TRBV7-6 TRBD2 CASSLVAGDPKGEQFF TGTGCCAGCAGCTTAGTAGCGGGAGACCCTAAGGGTGAGCAGTTCTTC
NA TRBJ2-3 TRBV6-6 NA CASRRGTASTDTQYF TGTGCCAGCCGAAGGGGGACTGCCAGCACAGATACGCAGTATTTT
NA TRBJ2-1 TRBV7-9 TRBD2 CASNNQRGTSGRNEQFF TGTGCCAGCAACAACCAAAGAGGGACTAGCGGGAGGAATGAGCAGTTCTTC
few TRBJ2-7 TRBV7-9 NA CASSEGGVGISYEQYF TGTGCCAGCAGCGAGGGAGGCGTCGGAATCTCCTACGAGCAGTACTTC
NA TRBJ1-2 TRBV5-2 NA CASSRQYYGYTF TGTGCCAGCAGCCGGCAGTACTATGGCTACACCTTC
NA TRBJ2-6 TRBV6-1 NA CASSAGHSGANVLTF TGTGCCAGCAGTGCGGGACACTCTGGGGCCAACGTCCTGACTTTC
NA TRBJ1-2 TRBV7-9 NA CASSLVQGPSNYGYTF TGTGCCAGCAGCTTAGTCCAGGGCCCGAGTAACTATGGCTACACCTTC
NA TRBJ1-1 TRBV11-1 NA CASSYGLGTEAFF TGTGCCAGCAGCTACGGGCTCGGTACTGAAGCTTTCTTT